This T cell receptor (beta chain) is drawn from a study of OX40 agonist ivuxolimab in advanced cancers. Looking at the study overall: Having had anti-PD-1, anti-PD-L1 or anti-CTLA-4 therapy before was allowed, and approximately 40% had some.

The CDR3 totals 13 residues. Germline CDR1 LNHDA, CDR2 SQIVND (reference sequence). V lost 8 bases and J lost 8; bases outside the gene matches: 8. This clone has a single count. TCRdb's copy holds only in-frame clones and misses some; the assay was immunoSEQ multiplex PCR. Of around 75,000 clones listed, roughly 91% were seen once; the top ten hold less than 3%. The sample consisted of CD4+ or CD8+ T cells sorted from blood, taken in a trial of the OX40 agonist ivuxolimab. This clonotype was obtained from an adult with an advanced solid tumor such as melanoma, head and neck, liver or kidney cancer. This chain connects TRBV19 to TRBJ1-2, with 10 bases aligning to TRBD1. For the CDR3, the DNA is TGTGCCAGTTGTAGACAGGGGGCGAGAGGCTACACCTTC. As protein: CASCRQGARGYTF.